This T cell receptor beta chain was retrieved from a study of cytomegalovirus exposure and HLA in healthy donors. The PCR used 60 Vbeta and 13 Jbeta primers. TCRdb's table, derived via immunoSEQ multiplex PCR, lists solely in-frame clones and lacks some. The sample has some 84,000 clones. CDR3 length equals 16 residues. Per germline, CDR1 MNHEY and CDR2 SVGAGI. In the case of this clone: Its antigen is currently unknown. At one end, the junction sequence differs from germline, possibly due to a read error.

Study-wide points: The later analysis indicated that the majority of CMV-associated TCR beta chains appeared HLA-restricted. Cytomegalovirus association was listed for around 180 TCR beta chains. Equally common other TCR beta chains were less clonally expanded than HLA-associated ones, a later analysis found.

The material sequenced was PBMCs. This TCR was sampled from a man in his forties or fifties in good health and CMV-seronegative. The chain combines TRBV6-5 with TRBJ2-3; 7 nucleotides agree with TRBD1. Here the CDR3 DNA reads TGTGCCAGCAATTACCGACAGGGTCCCAGCACAGATACGCAGTATTTT. It translates to CASNYRQGPSTDTQYF.